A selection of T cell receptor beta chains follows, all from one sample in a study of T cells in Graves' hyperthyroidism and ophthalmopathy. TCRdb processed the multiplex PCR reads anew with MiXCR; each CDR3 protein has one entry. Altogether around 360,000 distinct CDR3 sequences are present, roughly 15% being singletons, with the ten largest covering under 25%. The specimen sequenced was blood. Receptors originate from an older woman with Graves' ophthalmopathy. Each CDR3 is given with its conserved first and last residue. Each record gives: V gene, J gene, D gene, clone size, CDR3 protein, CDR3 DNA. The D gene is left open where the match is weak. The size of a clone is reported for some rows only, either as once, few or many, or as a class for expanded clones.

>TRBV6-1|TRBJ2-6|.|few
CASSDPGGGRTGANVLTF
TGTGCCAGCAGTGATCCAGGGGGGGGGAGAACCGGGGCCAACGTCCTGACTTTC
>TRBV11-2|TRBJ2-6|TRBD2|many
CASSLDERGVWSGANVLTF
TGTGCCAGCAGCTTAGACGAGCGGGGAGTTTGGTCTGGGGCCAACGTCCTGACTTTC
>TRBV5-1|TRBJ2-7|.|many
CASSLETTGEQYF
TGCGCCAGCAGCTTGGAAACTACGGGGGAGCAGTACTTC
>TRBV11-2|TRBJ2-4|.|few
CASSLEGGLLAKNIQYF
TGTGCCAGCAGCTTAGAGGGGGGCCTCCTAGCCAAAAACATTCAGTACTTC
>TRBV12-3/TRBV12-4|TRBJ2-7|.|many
CASSLGMLAVEQYF
TGTGCCAGCAGTTTAGGTATGCTCGCAGTCGAGCAGTACTTC
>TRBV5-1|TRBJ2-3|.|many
CASSNQGLKSADTQYF
TGCGCCAGCAGCAATCAGGGCCTAAAGTCGGCAGATACGCAGTATTTT
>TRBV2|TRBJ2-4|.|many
CASSFEGTIGIQYF
TGTGCCAGCAGCTTCGAGGGGACAATTGGCATTCAGTACTTC
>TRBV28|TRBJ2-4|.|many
CASSLRGGLSKNIQYF
TGTGCCAGCAGCCTACGGGGCGGTCTGTCCAAAAACATTCAGTACTTC
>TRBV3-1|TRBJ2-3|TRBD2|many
CASRGLAVTDTQYF
TGTGCCAGCAGGGGACTAGCGGTCACAGATACGCAGTATTTT
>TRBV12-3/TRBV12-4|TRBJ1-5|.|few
CASDNSNQPQHF
TGTGCCAGTGACAATAGCAATCAGCCCCAGCATTTT
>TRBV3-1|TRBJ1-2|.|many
CASSQVGAVQGGYTF
TGTGCCAGCAGCCAAGTCGGGGCGGTCCAGGGTGGCTACACCTTC
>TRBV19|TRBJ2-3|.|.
CASSLMSGTDTQYF
TGTGCCAGTAGTCTCATGAGCGGCACAGATACGCAGTATTTT
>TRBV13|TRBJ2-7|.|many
CASSWGGAEQYF
TGTGCCAGCAGCTGGGGTGGCGCCGAGCAGTACTTC
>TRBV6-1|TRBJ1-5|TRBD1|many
CASSQTGYSNQPQHF
TGTGCCAGCAGCCAGACAGGGTATAGCAATCAGCCCCAGCATTTT
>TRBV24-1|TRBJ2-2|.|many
CATSRPGANTGELFF
TGTGCCACCAGCCGGCCGGGGGCTAACACCGGGGAGCTGTTTTTT
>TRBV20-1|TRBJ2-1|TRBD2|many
CSAVTSGRNNEQFF
TGCAGTGCTGTTACTAGCGGGAGGAACAATGAGCAGTTCTTC
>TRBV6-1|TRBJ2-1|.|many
CASSRTEGEQFF
TGTGCCAGCAGTCGGACTGAGGGAGAGCAGTTCTTC
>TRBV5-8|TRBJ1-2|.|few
CASSLDGLDYGYTF
TGTGCCAGCAGCTTGGACGGTTTGGACTATGGCTACACCTTC
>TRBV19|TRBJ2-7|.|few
CASSDPGRTSYEQYF
TGTGCCAGTAGTGACCCGGGCCGGACTTCATACGAGCAGTACTTC
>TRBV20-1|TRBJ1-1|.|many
CSARPGASYTEAFF
TGCAGTGCTAGACCGGGGGCCTCGTACACTGAAGCTTTCTTT
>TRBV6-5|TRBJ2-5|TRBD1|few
CASSYGTAQETQYF
TGTGCCAGCAGTTACGGGACAGCCCAAGAGACCCAGTACTTC
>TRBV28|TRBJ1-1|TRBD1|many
CASRPGQRNTEAFF
TGTGCCAGCAGACCGGGACAGCGCAACACTGAAGCTTTCTTT
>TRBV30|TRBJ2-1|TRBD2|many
CAWVTSGPYNEQFF
TGTGCCTGGGTAACTAGCGGGCCTTACAATGAGCAGTTCTTC
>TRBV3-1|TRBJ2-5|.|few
CASSLQETRYF
TGTGCCAGCAGCCTTCAAGAGACCCGGTACTTC
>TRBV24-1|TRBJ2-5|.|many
CATTAGSRETQYF
TGTGCCACCACCGCGGGGAGCAGGGAGACCCAGTACTTC
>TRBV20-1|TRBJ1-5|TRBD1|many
CSAIPGTGGYSNQPQHF
TGCAGTGCTATTCCCGGGACAGGGGGTTATAGCAATCAGCCCCAGCATTTT
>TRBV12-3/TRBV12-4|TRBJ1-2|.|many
CASSLSGARGYGYTF
TGTGCCAGCAGTTTGTCAGGGGCCAGAGGGTATGGCTACACCTTC
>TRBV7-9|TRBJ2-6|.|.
CASSLGLGAPGANVLTF
TGTGCCAGCAGCTTAGGGTTGGGCGCCCCGGGGGCCAACGTCCTGACTTTC
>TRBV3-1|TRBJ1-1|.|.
CASSPTEGRAFF
TGTGCCAGCAGCCCGACAGAGGGTCGAGCTTTCTTT
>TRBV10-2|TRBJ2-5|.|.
CASSEYHRETQYF
TGCGCCAGCAGTGAGTACCACCGGGAGACCCAGTACTTC
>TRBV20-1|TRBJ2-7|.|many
CSARLPGTTYEQYF
TGCAGTGCTAGACTGCCGGGAACCACCTACGAGCAGTACTTC
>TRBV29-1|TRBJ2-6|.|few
CSVGGGTSSGANVLTF
TGCAGCGTTGGTGGGGGGACAAGCTCTGGGGCCAACGTCCTGACTTTC
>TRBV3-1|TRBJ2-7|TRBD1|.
CASSQEITGGWYEQYF
TGTGCCAGCAGCCAAGAGATCACAGGGGGCTGGTACGAGCAGTACTTC
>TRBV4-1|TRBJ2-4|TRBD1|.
CASSQGWSRGLAKNIQYF
TGCGCCAGCAGCCAAGGGTGGTCTAGGGGGCTTGCCAAAAACATTCAGTACTTC
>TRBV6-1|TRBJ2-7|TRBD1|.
CASTRTGGDEQYF
TGTGCCAGCACCCGGACAGGGGGCGACGAGCAGTACTTC
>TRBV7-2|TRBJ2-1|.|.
CASSLSRLYNEQFF
TGTGCCAGCAGCTTGTCTCGTCTTTACAATGAGCAGTTCTTC
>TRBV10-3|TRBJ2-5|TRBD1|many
CAISGTGQASPTQETQYF
TGTGCCATCAGTGGGACAGGACAGGCCTCCCCCACCCAAGAGACCCAGTACTTC
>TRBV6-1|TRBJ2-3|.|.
CASSWQRTTDTQYF
TGTGCCAGCAGTTGGCAGCGGACCACAGATACGCAGTATTTT
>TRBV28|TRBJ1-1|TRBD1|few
CASTFRQGGRTEAFF
TGTGCCAGCACCTTTCGACAGGGGGGAAGAACTGAAGCTTTCTTT
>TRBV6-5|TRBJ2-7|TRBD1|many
CASSYSGQGAYEQYF
TGTGCCAGCAGTTACTCGGGACAGGGGGCCTACGAGCAGTACTTC
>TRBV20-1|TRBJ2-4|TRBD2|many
CSARELAGDGIQYF
TGCAGTGCTAGAGAACTCGCGGGAGACGGCATTCAGTACTTC